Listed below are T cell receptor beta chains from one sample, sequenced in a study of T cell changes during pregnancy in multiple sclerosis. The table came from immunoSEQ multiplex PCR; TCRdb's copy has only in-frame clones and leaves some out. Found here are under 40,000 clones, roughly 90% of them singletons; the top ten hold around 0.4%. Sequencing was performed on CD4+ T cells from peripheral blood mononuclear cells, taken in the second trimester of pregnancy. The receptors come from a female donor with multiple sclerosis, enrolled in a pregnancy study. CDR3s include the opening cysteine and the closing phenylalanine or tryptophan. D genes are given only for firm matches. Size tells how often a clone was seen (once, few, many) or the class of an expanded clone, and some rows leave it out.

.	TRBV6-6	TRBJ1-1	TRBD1	CASRGQGAPAFF	TGTGCCAGCAGGGGACAGGGGGCGCCCGCTTTCTTT
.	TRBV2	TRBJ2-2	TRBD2	CASHPGSSGRANTGELFF	TGTGCTTCACACCCAGGGTCCAGCGGGAGAGCGAACACCGGGGAGCTGTTTTTT
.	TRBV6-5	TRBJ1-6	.	CATARTPNSPLHF	TGTGCCACCGCCCGGACACCTAATTCACCCCTCCACTTT
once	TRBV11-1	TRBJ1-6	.	CASSLDASSYNSPLHF	TGTGCCAGCAGCTTAGACGCGAGCTCCTATAATTCACCCCTCCACTTT
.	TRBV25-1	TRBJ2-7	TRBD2	CASRESGSSYEQYF	TGTGCCAGCAGGGAGAGCGGGAGCTCCTACGAGCAGTACTTC
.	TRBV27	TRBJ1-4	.	CASSFFSGNEKLFF	TGTGCCAGCAGTTTTTTTAGCGGTAATGAAAAACTGTTTTTT
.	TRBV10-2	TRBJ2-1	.	CASSLTGALSYEQFF	TGCGCCAGCAGCTTGACGGGAGCCCTTTCGTATGAGCAGTTCTTC
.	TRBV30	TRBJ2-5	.	CAWSGGQSQYF	TGTGCCTGGAGTGGAGGACAGTCCCAGTACTTC
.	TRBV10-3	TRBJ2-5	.	CAISNSGAGETQYF	TGTGCCATCTCTAATAGTGGGGCCGGTGAGACCCAGTACTTC
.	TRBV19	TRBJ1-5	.	CASQKYRATSNQPQHF	TGTGCCAGCCAAAAATACAGGGCAACGAGCAATCAGCCCCAGCATTTT
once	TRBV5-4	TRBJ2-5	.	CASSPYEGETQYF	TGTGCCAGCAGCCCTTACGAGGGAGAGACCCAGTACTTC
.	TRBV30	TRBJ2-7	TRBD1	CAWDRGGYEQYF	TGTGCCTGGGACAGGGGGGGCTACGAGCAGTACTTC
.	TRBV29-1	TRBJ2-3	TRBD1	CSVEVGQGLEQYF	TGCAGCGTTGAAGTAGGACAGGGGCTGGAGCAGTATTTT
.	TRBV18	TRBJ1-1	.	CASSRLKNTEAFF	TGTGCCAGCTCGCGGCTGAAGAACACTGAAGCTTTCTTT
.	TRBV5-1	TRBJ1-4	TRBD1	CASSLGTGDATNEKLFF	TGCGCCAGCAGCTTGGGGACAGGGGACGCAACTAATGAAAAACTGTTTTTT
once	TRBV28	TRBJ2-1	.	CASSFSPGGQYNEQFF	TGTGCCAGCAGTTTTAGCCCGGGGGGCCAATACAATGAGCAGTTCTTC
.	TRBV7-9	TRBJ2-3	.	CASSFEGSSTDTQYF	TGTGCCAGCAGCTTTGAGGGCTCTAGCACAGATACGCAGTATTTT
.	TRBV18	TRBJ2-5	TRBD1	CASSLGTGHGETQYF	TGTGCCAGCTCACTAGGGACAGGGCATGGAGAGACCCAGTACTTC
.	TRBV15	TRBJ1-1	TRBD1	CATSRDRGSVQGLNTEAFF	TGTGCCACCAGCAGAGATAGGGGGTCCGTACAGGGGTTGAACACTGAAGCTTTCTTT
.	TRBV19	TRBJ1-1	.	CASYEQGRVLGEAFF	TGTGCCAGCTATGAACAGGGAAGGGTGTTGGGTGAAGCTTTCTTT
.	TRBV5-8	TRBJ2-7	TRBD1	CASSSTGTGIFEQYF	TGTGCCAGCAGCTCGACTGGGACAGGGATCTTCGAGCAGTACTTC
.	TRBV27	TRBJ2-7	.	CASSPNPQGPYEQYF	TGTGCCAGCAGTCCCAACCCCCAGGGCCCCTACGAGCAGTACTTC
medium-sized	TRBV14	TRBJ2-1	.	CASSQATVYNEQFF	TGTGCCAGCAGCCAGGCCACAGTATACAATGAGCAGTTCTTC
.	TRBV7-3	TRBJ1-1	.	CASSLTRENTEAFF	TGTGCCAGCAGCTTAACCAGGGAGAACACTGAAGCTTTCTTT
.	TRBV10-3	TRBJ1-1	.	CAITLSSENTEAFF	TGTGCCATCACCTTATCTTCAGAGAACACTGAAGCTTTCTTT
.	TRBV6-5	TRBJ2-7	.	CASRITGSFYEQYF	TGTGCCAGCAGAATAACAGGGAGCTTTTACGAGCAGTACTTC
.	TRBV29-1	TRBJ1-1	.	CSVAGVKGRQPNTEAFF	TGCAGCGTCGCAGGAGTTAAGGGTCGACAGCCGAACACTGAAGCTTTCTTT
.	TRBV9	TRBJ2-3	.	CASSVGLASSDTQYF	TGTGCCAGCAGCGTAGGACTTGCTTCTTCAGATACGCAGTATTTT
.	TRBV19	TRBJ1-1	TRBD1	CASSVGDRANTEAFF	TGTGCCAGTAGTGTCGGGGACAGGGCGAACACTGAAGCTTTCTTT
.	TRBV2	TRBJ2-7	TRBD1	CASSQQGAEQYF	TGTGCCAGCAGTCAACAGGGGGCCGAGCAGTACTTC
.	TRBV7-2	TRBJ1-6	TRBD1	CASSLQGIDYNSPLHF	TGTGCCAGCAGCCTACAGGGGATCGACTATAATTCACCCCTCCACTTT
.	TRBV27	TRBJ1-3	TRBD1	CASRRTGQGNTIYF	TGTGCCAGCAGGAGGACAGGTCAGGGAAACACCATATATTTT
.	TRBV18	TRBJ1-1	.	CASSPTEMNTEAFF	TGTGCCAGCTCACCAACAGAAATGAACACTGAAGCTTTCTTT
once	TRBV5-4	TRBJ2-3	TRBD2	CASSLALAGGPGTDTQYF	TGTGCCAGCAGCTTGGCGCTAGCGGGGGGGCCCGGCACAGATACGCAGTATTTT
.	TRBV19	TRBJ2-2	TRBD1	CASSIDRGWNTGELFF	TGTGCCAGTAGTATAGACAGGGGGTGGAACACCGGGGAGCTGTTTTTT
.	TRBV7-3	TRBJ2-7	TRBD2	CASSLTYSGVPYEQYF	TGTGCCAGCAGCTTAACGTATAGCGGGGTCCCCTACGAGCAGTACTTC
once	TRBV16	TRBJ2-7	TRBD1	CASSQSRGLYEQYF	TGTGCCAGCAGCCAATCCAGGGGGCTTTACGAGCAGTACTTC
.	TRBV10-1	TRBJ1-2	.	CASSGGEGYTF	TGCGCCAGCAGTGGCGGAGAGGGCTACACCTTC
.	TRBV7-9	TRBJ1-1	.	CASSINSQGDHTEAFF	TGTGCCAGCAGCATAAACTCGCAGGGCGACCACACTGAAGCTTTCTTT
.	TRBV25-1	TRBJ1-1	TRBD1	CASSEPGQLNTEAFF	TGTGCCAGCAGTGAACCGGGACAGTTGAACACTGAAGCTTTCTTT